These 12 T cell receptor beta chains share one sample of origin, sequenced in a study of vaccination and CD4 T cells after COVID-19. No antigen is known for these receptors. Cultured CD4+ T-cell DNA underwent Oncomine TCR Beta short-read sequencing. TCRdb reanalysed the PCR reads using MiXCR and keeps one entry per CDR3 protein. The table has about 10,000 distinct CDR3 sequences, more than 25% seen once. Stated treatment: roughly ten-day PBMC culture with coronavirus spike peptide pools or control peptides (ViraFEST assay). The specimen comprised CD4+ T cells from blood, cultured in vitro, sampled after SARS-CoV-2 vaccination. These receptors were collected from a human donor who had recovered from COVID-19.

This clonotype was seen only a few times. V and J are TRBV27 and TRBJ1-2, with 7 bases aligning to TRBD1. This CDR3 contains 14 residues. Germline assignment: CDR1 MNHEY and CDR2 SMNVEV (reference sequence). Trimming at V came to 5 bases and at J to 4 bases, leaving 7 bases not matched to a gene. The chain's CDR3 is CASSRQGFSYGYTF. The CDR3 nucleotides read TGTGCCAGCAGTCGACAGGGATTTAGCTATGGCTACACCTTC.

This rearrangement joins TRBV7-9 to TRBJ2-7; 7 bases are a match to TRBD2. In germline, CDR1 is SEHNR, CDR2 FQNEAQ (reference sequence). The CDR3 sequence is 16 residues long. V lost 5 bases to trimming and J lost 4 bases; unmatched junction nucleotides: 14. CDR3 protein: CASSLTIGGYPYEQYF. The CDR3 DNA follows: TGTGCCAGCAGCCTTACCATCGGGGGGTATCCATACGAGCAGTACTTC.

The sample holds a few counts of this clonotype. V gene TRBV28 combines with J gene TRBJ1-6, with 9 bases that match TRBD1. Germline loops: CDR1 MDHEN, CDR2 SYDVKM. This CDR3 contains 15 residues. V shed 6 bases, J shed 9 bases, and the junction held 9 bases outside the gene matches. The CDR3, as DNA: TGTGCCAGCAGGCCCGCAGGGGACAGGGTTTCACCCCTCCACTTT. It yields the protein CASRPAGDRVSPLHF.

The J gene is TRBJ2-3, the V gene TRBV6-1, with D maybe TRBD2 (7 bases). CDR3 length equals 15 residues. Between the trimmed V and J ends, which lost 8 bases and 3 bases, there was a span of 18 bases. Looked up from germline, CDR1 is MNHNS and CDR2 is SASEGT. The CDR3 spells CASRLRGGGTDTQYF. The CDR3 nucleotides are TGTGCCAGCCGGTTGAGGGGGGGTGGAACAGATACGCAGTATTTT.

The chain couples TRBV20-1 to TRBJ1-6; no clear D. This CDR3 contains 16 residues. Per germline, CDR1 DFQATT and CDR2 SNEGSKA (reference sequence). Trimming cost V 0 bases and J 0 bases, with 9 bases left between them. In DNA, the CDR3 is TGCAGTGCTAGAGATGGAAAGGCCTCCTATAATTCACCCCTCCACTTT. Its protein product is CSARDGKASYNSPLHF.

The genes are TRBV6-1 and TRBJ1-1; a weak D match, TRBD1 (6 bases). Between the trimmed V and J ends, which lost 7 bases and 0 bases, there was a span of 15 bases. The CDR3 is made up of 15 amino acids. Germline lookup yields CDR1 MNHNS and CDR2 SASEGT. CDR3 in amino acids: CASTGGGTLNTEAFF. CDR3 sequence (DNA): TGTGCCAGCACCGGGGGGGGCACCTTGAACACTGAAGCTTTCTTT.

CDR3 bases: TGTGCCAGTAGTCCTGGGACAGGTGGGTTGAGCACTGAAGCTTTCTTT. This translates into CASSPGTGGLSTEAFF. V is TRBV19 and J is TRBJ1-1; 8 bases line up with TRBD1. The CDR3 is made up of 16 amino acids. From germline, CDR1 is LNHDA and CDR2 SQIVND (reference sequence). V shed 5 bases, J shed 4 bases, and the junction held 12 bases outside the gene matches.

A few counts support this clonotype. CDR3 amino acids: CAISVGSSYNEQFF. The CDR3 DNA reads TGTGCCATCAGTGTTGGGAGCTCCTACAATGAGCAGTTCTTC. J is TRBJ2-1 and V is TRBV10-3; D is possibly TRBD2 (5 bases). In germline, CDR1 is ENHRY, CDR2 SYGVKD. CDR3 length: 14 residues. Trimming shortened V by 4 bases and J by 0 bases, and 7 bases separated the two germline ends.

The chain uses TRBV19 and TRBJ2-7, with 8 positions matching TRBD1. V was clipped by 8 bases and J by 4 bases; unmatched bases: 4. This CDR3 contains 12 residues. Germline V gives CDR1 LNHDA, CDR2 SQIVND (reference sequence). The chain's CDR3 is CASSDRGYEQYF. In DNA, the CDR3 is TGTGCCAGTTCTGACAGGGGATACGAGCAGTACTTC.

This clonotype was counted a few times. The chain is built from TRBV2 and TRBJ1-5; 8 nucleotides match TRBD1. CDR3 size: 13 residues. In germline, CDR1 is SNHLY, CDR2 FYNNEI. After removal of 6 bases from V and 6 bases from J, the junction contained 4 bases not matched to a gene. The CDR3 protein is CASRDREGQPQHF. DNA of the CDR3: TGTGCCAGCAGGGACAGGGAAGGTCAGCCCCAGCATTTT.

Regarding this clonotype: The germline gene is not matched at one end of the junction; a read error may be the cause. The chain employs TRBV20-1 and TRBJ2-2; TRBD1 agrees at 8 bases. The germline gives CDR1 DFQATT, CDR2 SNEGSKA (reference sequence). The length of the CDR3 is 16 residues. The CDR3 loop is CSARVLGQVNTGELFF. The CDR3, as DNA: TGCAGTGCCAGAGTTCTGGGACAGGTGAACACCGGGGAGCTGTTTTTT.

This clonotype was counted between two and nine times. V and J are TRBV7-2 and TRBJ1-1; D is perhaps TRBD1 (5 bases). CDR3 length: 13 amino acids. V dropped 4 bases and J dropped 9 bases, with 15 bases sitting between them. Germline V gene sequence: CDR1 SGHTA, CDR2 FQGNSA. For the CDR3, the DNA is TGTGCCAGCAGCTCCACCAGGGATGAGAAAGCTTTCTTT. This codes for CASSSTRDEKAFF.